The TCR beta chain described here comes from a study of blood T cell repertoires in COVID-19 (dated by TCRdb to the early 2020s). For the study in its entirety: The collaborator samples originated in the United States, Italy and Spain and spanned the acute and convalescent phases of COVID-19. The dataset comprised deeply sampled blood TCRbeta repertoires from subjects exposed to, actively infected with, or recovered from COVID-19. The prospective study material was composed of cDNA or gDNA derived from T cells, B-cell-depleted T cells, or PBMCs. The sample metadata nearly always contained a de-identified subject ID, COVID-19 status, age in years and sex. Where available, HLA class I and class II types were obtained from metadata supplied by the sample provider rather than from assay-based typing. The repertoires were released in a freely available public database meant as a resource for research on the immune response to SARS-CoV-2. Samples were obtained from the ongoing ImmuneRACE study (first 160 participants) and from about 1,300 subjects provided by 6 global collaborators. The study at large found these results: The quantity of clinical and demographic metadata differed by source and by participant and was supplied without curation.

The germline V end is reduced by 1 base and the J end by 2 bases; junction bases left unmatched: 3. Per the germline V gene (reference sequence), LNHDA is the CDR1 and SQIVND is the CDR2. The CDR3 contains 16 residues, cysteine and phenylalanine counted. The retained sequence is limited to the CDR3, 48 bases, with the frame set at the first base. TCRbeta CDR3 regions were amplified from genomic DNA by means of the immunoSEQ Assay, a bias-controlled multiplex PCR. Turning to the authors' computational methods: The number of nucleated cells in each sample was estimated from the amplification of reference gene primers within the assay. To quantify the absolute abundance of each unique TCRbeta CDR3 rearrangement, sequence reads were collapsed and filtered. For each sample, productive Simpson clonality was calculated by taking the square root of Simpson's diversity index across productive rearrangements. In TCRdb, the immuneACCESS table is reduced to in-frame sequences with V and J assigned. These tables do not hold every clone; where another copy was compared, an unresolved V gene accounts for under half, and the others remain unexplained. That table supplies the V and J calls and clone size; D and trimming were determined from the DNA. The sample contains about 25,000 clones, around 87% of them found a single time. The top ten clones comprise approximately 7.5% of the sample.

Concerning this clone: Its antigen is still unknown. Qualities for individual bases were not recorded, and no much larger clone is one base off.

Collaborating institutions collected whole blood in K2EDTA tubes following their own protocols. Collaborator samples were shipped for TCRbeta analysis as frozen whole blood, isolated PBMCs, or DNA extracted from either sample type. This receptor was obtained from a man in his fifties or sixties with active COVID-19. The sample comprised peripheral blood. The V gene is TRBV19 and the J gene is TRBJ2-1; 9 junctional bases match TRBD2. The CDR3 region reads CASSIVLAGAYNEQFF. The DNA sequence is given as TGTGCCAGTAGTATAGTTTTAGCGGGGGCCTACAATGAGCAGTTCTTC.